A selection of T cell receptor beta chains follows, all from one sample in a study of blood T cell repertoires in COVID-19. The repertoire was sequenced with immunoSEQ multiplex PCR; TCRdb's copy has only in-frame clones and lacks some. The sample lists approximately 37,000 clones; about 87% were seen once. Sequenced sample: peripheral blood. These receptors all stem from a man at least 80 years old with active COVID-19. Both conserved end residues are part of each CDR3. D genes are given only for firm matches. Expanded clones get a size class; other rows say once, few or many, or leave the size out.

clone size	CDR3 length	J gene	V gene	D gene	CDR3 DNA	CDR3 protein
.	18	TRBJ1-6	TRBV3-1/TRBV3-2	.	TGTGCCAGCAGCCTAACAGCCAAGTCATCCGGGGATAATTCACCCCTCCACTTT	CASSLTAKSSGDNSPLHF
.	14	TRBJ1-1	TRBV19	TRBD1	TGTGCCAGTAGTGCGGACAGGGCTCCTTTCGGAGCTTTCTTT	CASSADRAPFGAFF
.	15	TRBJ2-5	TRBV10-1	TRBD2	TGCGCCAGCAGTGAGGGGTCACAGCAGCGGGGGCCCCAGTACTTC	CASSEGSQQRGPQYF
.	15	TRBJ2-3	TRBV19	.	TGTGCCAGTAGTACCCATCCAGGGGGCACAGATACGCAGTATTTT	CASSTHPGGTDTQYF
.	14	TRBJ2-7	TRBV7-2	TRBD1	TGTGCCAGCAAACTGGACAGGGTAGCATACGAGCAGTACTTC	CASKLDRVAYEQYF
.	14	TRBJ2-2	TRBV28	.	TGTGCCAGCAGTTTTAACAGGGTGAACGGGGAGCTGTTTTTT	CASSFNRVNGELFF
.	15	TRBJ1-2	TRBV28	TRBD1	TGTGCCAGCAGACGACCGACAGGGGGGAATCATGGCTACACCTTC	CASRRPTGGNHGYTF
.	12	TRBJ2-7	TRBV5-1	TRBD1	TGCGCCAGCAGCTTAACAGGGGGCGAGCAGTACTTC	CASSLTGGEQYF
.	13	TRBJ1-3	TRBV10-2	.	TGCGCCAGCGCGACAGGACGGGGAAACACCATATATTTT	CASATGRGNTIYF
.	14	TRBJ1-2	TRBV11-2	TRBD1	TGTGCCAGCAGCCCACTGGGACAGGGGGCAGGCTACACCTTC	CASSPLGQGAGYTF
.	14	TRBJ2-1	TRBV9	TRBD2	TGTGCCAGCAGCGTAGGTCCTAGCGGGAATGAGCAGTTCTTC	CASSVGPSGNEQFF
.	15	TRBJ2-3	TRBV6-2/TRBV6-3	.	TGTGCCAGCAGTTCCCCCTCGCGGGGCACAGATACGCAGTATTTT	CASSSPSRGTDTQYF
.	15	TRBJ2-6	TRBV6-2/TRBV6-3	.	TGTGCCAGCAGTTCCACAGGGTTCGGGGCCAACGTCCTGACTTTC	CASSSTGFGANVLTF
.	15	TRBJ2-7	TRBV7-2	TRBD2	TGTGCCAGCAGCCTCAGGACTAGCGGGTCCTACGAGCAGTACTTC	CASSLRTSGSYEQYF
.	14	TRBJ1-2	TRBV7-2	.	TGTGCCAGCAGCTTTTTAGGCAGGGCAGATGGCTACACCTTC	CASSFLGRADGYTF
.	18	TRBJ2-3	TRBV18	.	TGTGCCAGCTCACCCCGTTTGGGTGGGGGGATCGCCACAGATACGCAGTATTTT	CASSPRLGGGIATDTQYF
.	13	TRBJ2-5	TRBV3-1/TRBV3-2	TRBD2	TGTGCCAGCAGCCACGGGGGGTTGAAGACCCAGTACTTC	CASSHGGLKTQYF
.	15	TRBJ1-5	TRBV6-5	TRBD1	TGTGCCAGCAGCTCGGACAGGGGACTAAATCAGCCCCAGCATTTT	CASSSDRGLNQPQHF
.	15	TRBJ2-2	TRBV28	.	TGTGCCAGCAGGCTCTCAGGGACGAACACCGGGGAGCTGTTTTTT	CASRLSGTNTGELFF
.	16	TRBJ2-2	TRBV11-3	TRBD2	TGTGCCAGCAGCCTGGGGACTAGCGGGAGTATCCGGGAGCTGTTTTTT	CASSLGTSGSIRELFF
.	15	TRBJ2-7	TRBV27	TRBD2	TGTGCCAGCAGTACGAGGACTAGCGGAACTGAGAAGCAGTACTTC	CASSTRTSGTEKQYF
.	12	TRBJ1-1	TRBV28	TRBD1	TGTGCCAGCAGTTTAGGGACAGGGAAGGCTTTCTTT	CASSLGTGKAFF
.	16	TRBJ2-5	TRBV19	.	TGTGCCAGTAGTACTGCGACTAGTCTAGGGAAAGAGACCCAGTACTTC	CASSTATSLGKETQYF
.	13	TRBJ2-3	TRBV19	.	TGTGCCAGTAGTATAGCGCTACTGGATACGCAGTATTTT	CASSIALLDTQYF
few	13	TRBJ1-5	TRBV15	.	TGTGCCACCAGCAGAGTCGGGGATCAGCCCCAGCATTTT	CATSRVGDQPQHF
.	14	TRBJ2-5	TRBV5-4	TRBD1	TGTGCCAGCAGCCGGCGAGGACAGGAAGAGACCCAGTACTTC	CASSRRGQEETQYF
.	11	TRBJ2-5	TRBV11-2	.	TGTGCCAGCAGATTGGAGGAGACCCAGTACTTC	CASRLEETQYF
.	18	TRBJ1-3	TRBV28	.	TGTGCCAGCAGCCCTGCGGGGGGGCAATTCTCATTTGGAAACACCATATATTTT	CASSPAGGQFSFGNTIYF
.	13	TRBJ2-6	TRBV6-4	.	TGTGCCAGCCCCCTAAGTGGGGCCAACGTCCTGACTTTC	CASPLSGANVLTF
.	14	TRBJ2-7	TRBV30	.	TGTGCCTGGAGTGTAGGGGGATCATTCTACGAGCAGTACTTC	CAWSVGGSFYEQYF
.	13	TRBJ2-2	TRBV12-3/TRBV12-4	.	TGTGCCAGCAGCTTAAAATACAACGGGGAGCTGTTTTTT	CASSLKYNGELFF
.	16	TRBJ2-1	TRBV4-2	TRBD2	TGTGCCAGCAGCCAAGATTACGGGACTAGATACAATGAGCAGTTCTTC	CASSQDYGTRYNEQFF
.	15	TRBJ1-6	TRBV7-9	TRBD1	TGTGCCAGCAGCTCACCGGGACAGGGTAATTCACCCCTCCACTTT	CASSSPGQGNSPLHF
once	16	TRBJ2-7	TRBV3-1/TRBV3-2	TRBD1	TGTGCCAGCAGCCCCGGAGGGGACAGGGGATACTACGAGCAGTACTTC	CASSPGGDRGYYEQYF
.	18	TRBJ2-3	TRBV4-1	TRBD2	TGCGCCAGCAGCCAAGGAGTAGCGGGAGGTTCAGGCACAGATACGCAGTATTTT	CASSQGVAGGSGTDTQYF
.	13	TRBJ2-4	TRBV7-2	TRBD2	TGTGCCAGCAGCGGGCTAGCGGGAGACATTCAGTACTTC	CASSGLAGDIQYF
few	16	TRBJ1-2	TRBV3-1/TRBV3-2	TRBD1	TGTGCCAGCAGCCAAGATTTGGGACAGAGGCCCTATGGCTACACCTTC	CASSQDLGQRPYGYTF
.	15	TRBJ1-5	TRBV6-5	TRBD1	TGTGCCAGCAACCTAGACAGGGGTAGCAATCAGCCCCAGCATTTT	CASNLDRGSNQPQHF
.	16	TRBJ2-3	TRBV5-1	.	TGCGCCAGCAGCTCAGCGCCGGGGGCGGGAGTAGATACGCAGTATTTT	CASSSAPGAGVDTQYF
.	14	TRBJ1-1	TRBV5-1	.	TGCGCCAGCAGCTTGCAACTTATGAACACTGAAGCTTTCTTT	CASSLQLMNTEAFF
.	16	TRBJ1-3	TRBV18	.	TGTGCCAGCTCACCACCAAACAGGCGCTCTGGAAACACCATATATTTT	CASSPPNRRSGNTIYF
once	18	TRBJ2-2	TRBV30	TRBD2	TGTGCCTGGAGTGTACGGGTGGGGTCCGGGACTAGCGCCGGGGAGCTGTTTTTT	CAWSVRVGSGTSAGELFF
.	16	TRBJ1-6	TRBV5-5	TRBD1	TGTGCCAGCAGCTCCAATGCGGGACAGGGTTATTCACCCCTCCACTTT	CASSSNAGQGYSPLHF
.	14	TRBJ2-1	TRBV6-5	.	TGTGCCAGCAGTTACACACAGGGGAGGAATGAGCAGTTCTTC	CASSYTQGRNEQFF
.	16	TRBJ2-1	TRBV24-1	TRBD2	TGTGCCACCAGTGAGAGCGGGAGGGCCCTGTCCCCTGAGCAGTTCTTC	CATSESGRALSPEQFF
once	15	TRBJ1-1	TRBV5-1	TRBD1	TGCGCCAGCAGCTTGGGGGACAGGGCGAACACTGAAGCTTTCTTT	CASSLGDRANTEAFF
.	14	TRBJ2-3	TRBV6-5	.	TGTGCCAGCAAGGTAGCGGAGTACACAGATACGCAGTATTTT	CASKVAEYTDTQYF
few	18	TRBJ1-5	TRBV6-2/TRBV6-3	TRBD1	TGTGCCAGCAGTTACCGGGACAGTACCCGCTATAGCAATCAGCCCCAGCATTTT	CASSYRDSTRYSNQPQHF
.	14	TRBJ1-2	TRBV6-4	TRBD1	TGTGCCAGCAGTCCAGGGGGACAGCCTTATGGCTACACCTTC	CASSPGGQPYGYTF
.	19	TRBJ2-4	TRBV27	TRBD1	TGTGCCAGCAGTTCTCGGACAGGGGGCGCAGGGGTAGCCAAAAACATTCAGTACTTC	CASSSRTGGAGVAKNIQYF
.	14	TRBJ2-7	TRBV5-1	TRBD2	TGCGCCAGCAGCTTGGGGACTAGGAACTACGAGCAGTACTTC	CASSLGTRNYEQYF